This T cell receptor (beta chain) appears in the sequencing data of a study of blood T cell repertoires in COVID-19 (dated by TCRdb to the early 2020s). The study in broad terms: Samples covering the acute and convalescent phases of COVID-19 were provided by collaborators in the United States, Italy and Spain. The prospective study material was composed of cDNA or gDNA derived from T cells, B-cell-depleted T cells, or PBMCs. The dataset comprised deeply sampled blood TCRbeta repertoires from subjects exposed to, actively infected with, or recovered from COVID-19. The repertoires were released in a freely available public database meant as a resource for research on the immune response to SARS-CoV-2. Samples were obtained from the ongoing ImmuneRACE study (first 160 participants) and from about 1,300 subjects provided by 6 global collaborators. A de-identified subject ID, COVID-19 status, age in years and sex were almost always included in the sample metadata. HLA class I and class II types, where available, came from metadata supplied by the sample provider rather than from assay-based typing.

Whole blood was collected in K2EDTA tubes by collaborating institutions according to the institutions' own protocols. For TCRbeta analysis, collaborator samples were shipped as frozen whole blood, as isolated PBMCs, or as DNA extracted from either sample type. V and J are truncated by 4 bases and 9 bases respectively, leaving an intervening sequence of 14 bases. The CDR3 runs 13 amino acids, cysteine and phenylalanine included. Kept here is only the CDR3 DNA, which spans 39 bases and is read in frame from base 1. From the germline V gene (reference sequence), CDR1 is SGHNT and CDR2 is YYREEE. TCRbeta CDR3 regions were amplified from genomic DNA by means of the immunoSEQ Assay, a bias-controlled multiplex PCR. Concerning the study's data processing: Nucleated cell counts per sample were estimated from amplification of reference gene primers within the assay. To quantify the absolute abundance of each unique TCRbeta CDR3 rearrangement, sequence reads were collapsed and filtered. For each sample, productive Simpson clonality was calculated as the square root of Simpson's diversity index over productive rearrangements. This is the immuneACCESS table as TCRdb keeps it, with only in-frame sequences that have V and J called. A part of the clones is gone; compared with another copy, unresolved V genes explain less than half, and the rest is unexplained. That table furnishes V, J and clone size, whereas the DNA furnished D and trimming. Within this sample are 200,000 to 250,000 clones, with about 90% of them counted one time only. More than 1.4% of the sample is in the top ten clones.

About this clone itself: Its antigen is unknown. No base qualities exist here, and no much larger clone lies one base off it.

The research as a whole found: The amount of clinical and demographic metadata varied by source and participant and was provided uncurated.

The rearranged chain carries TRBV5-4 and TRBJ2-1; matching of 6 bases hints at TRBD2 as the D gene. The source of this sequence is a man between 18 and 29 years old with active or convalescent COVID-19. The sequenced sample consisted of peripheral blood. CDR3 sequence: CASSLEIAAEQFF. The DNA sequence is given as TGTGCCAGCAGCCTCGAAATAGCGGCTGAGCAGTTCTTC.